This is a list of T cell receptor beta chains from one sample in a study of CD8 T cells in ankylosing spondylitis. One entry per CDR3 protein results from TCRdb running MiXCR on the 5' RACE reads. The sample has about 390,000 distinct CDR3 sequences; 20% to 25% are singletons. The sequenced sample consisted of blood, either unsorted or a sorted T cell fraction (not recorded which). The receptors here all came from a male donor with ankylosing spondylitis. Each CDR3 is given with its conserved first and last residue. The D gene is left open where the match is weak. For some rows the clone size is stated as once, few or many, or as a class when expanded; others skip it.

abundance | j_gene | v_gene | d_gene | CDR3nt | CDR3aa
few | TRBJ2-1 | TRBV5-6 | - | TGTGCCAGCAGCTTGGCTACAGGGCGCATCCACAATGAGCAGTTCTTC | CASSLATGRIHNEQFF
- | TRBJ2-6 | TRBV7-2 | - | TGTGCCAGCAGCCCCAGGACCGCAGGGGCCAACGTCCTGACTTTC | CASSPRTAGANVLTF
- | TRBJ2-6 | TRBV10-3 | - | TGTGCCATCAGTGACAGGGGTTCTGGGTCTGGGGCCAACGTCCTGACTTTC | CAISDRGSGSGANVLTF
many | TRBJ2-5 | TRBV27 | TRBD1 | TGTGCCAGCAGGGACAGGGGACTGGGGGAGACCCAGTACTTC | CASRDRGLGETQYF
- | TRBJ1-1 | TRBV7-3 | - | TGTGCCAGCAGCCTACCGCAGGGACGATTGAAGGCTTTCTTT | CASSLPQGRLKAFF
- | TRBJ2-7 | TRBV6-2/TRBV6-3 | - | TGTGCCAGCAGTTGGCAAGGAGTCTACGAGCAGTACTTC | CASSWQGVYEQYF
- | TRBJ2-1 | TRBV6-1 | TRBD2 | TGTGCCAGCAGTCGTAGCGGGCCCCACAATGAGCAGTTCTTC | CASSRSGPHNEQFF
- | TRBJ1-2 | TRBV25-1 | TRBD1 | TGTGCCAGCAGTGAACAGGGACAGGGCGTTCATGGCTACACCTTC | CASSEQGQGVHGYTF
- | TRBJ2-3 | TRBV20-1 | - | TGCAGTGCTACTGAGCCTAGCACAGATACGCAGTATTTT | CSATEPSTDTQYF
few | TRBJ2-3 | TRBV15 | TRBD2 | TGTGCCACCAGCAGAGGTGGTAGCGGGAACAAAGATACGCAGTATTTT | CATSRGGSGNKDTQYF
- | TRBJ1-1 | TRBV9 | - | TGTGCCAGCAGCGCCCTTTCTTATCAGGCCACTGAAGCTTTCTTT | CASSALSYQATEAFF
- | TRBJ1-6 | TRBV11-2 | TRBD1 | TGTGCCAGCAGCTTGGGGACAGGGGTAAATTCACCCCTCCACTTT | CASSLGTGVNSPLHF
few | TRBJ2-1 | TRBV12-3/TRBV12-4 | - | TGTGCCAGCAGTTACCGGGACCGAAATGAGCAGTTCTTC | CASSYRDRNEQFF
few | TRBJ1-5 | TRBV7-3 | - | TGTGCCAGCAGCTTAGGGTTCAATCAGCCCCAGCATTTT | CASSLGFNQPQHF
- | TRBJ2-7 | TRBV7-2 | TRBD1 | TGTGCCAGCAGCCCGTTTTACGGGACAGGAGCCTACGAGCAGTACTTC | CASSPFYGTGAYEQYF
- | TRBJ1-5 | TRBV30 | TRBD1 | TGTGCCTGGAGTGGGGACAGGGGAGGACAGCCCCAGCATTTT | CAWSGDRGGQPQHF
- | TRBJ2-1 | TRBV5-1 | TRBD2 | TGCGCCAGCAGGGAAGCGGGAGGAATGGAGGATGAGCAGTTCTTC | CASREAGGMEDEQFF
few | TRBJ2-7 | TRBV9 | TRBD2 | TGTGCCAGCAGCGTAGCCCCTGGGGCTAGCGGACGTTACGAGCAGTACTTC | CASSVAPGASGRYEQYF
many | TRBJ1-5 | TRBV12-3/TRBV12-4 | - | TGTGCCAGCAGTACACAGGGAGGGAATCAGCCCCAGCATTTT | CASSTQGGNQPQHF
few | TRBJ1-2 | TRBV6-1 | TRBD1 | TGTGCCAGTAGACAGGGAATAGATGGATATGGCTACACCTTC | CASRQGIDGYGYTF
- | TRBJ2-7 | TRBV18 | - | TGTGCCAGCTCAGTAACTGTCTCAGGGTCTCTCGTCTACGAGCAGTACTTC | CASSVTVSGSLVYEQYF
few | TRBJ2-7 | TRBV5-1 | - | TGCGCCAGCAGCTTGGCCACGGCGGACTCCTACGAGCAGTACTTC | CASSLATADSYEQYF
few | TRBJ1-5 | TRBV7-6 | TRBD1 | TGTGCCAGCAGCCATTCAGGGGGACATCAGCCCCAGCATTTT | CASSHSGGHQPQHF
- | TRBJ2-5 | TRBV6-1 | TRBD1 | TGTGCCAGCAGAGCCGGGACAGGTCAAGAGACCCAGTACTTC | CASRAGTGQETQYF
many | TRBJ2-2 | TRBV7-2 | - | TGTGCCAGCAGGACGGGTTCGAACACCGGGGAGCTGTTTTTT | CASRTGSNTGELFF
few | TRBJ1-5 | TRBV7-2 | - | TGTGCCAGCAGCCCCAACCGTGGGGGGCAGGCCCAGCATTTT | CASSPNRGGQAQHF
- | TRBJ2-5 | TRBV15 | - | TGTGCCACCAGCCACTTAGAGGTGGAGACCCAGTACTTC | CATSHLEVETQYF
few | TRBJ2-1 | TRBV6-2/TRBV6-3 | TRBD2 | TGTGCCAGCAGGGAGGGACTAGCGGGAGCCAATGAGCAGTTCTTC | CASREGLAGANEQFF
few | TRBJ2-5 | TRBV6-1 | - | TGTGCCAGCAGAGCCGGGACAAACCAAGAGACCCAGTACTTC | CASRAGTNQETQYF
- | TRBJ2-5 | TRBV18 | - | TGTGCCAGCTCAGAACAATACCAAGAGACCCAGTACTTC | CASSEQYQETQYF
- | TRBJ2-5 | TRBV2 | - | TGTGCCAACAACGAGGACAGGAGGGGAGAGACCCAGTACTTC | CANNEDRRGETQYF
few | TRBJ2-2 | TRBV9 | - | TGTGCCAGCAGCGCCCAAGACGTTACTGGAGTTTGGACCGGGGAGCTGTTTTTT | CASSAQDVTGVWTGELFF
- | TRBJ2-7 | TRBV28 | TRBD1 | TGTGCCAGCAGTTTCCGGGACAGGGGTCCCTACGAGCAGTACTTC | CASSFRDRGPYEQYF
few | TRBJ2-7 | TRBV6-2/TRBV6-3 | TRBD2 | TGTGCCAGCAGTACCGCCCGGACTAGCGGGAGATACGAGCAGTACTTC | CASSTARTSGRYEQYF
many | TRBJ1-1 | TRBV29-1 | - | TGCAGCGTGGGACTGCAGAACACTGAAGCTTTCTTT | CSVGLQNTEAFF
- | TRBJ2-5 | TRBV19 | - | TGTGCCAGTACCCCGACCTGGAATGGGGAGACCCAGTACTTC | CASTPTWNGETQYF
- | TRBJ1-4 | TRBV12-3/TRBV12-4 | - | TGTGCCAGCAGTTTAGGAGGAGAAGGTTCGGGGAATGAAAAACTGTTTTTT | CASSLGGEGSGNEKLFF
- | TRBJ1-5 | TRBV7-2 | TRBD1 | TGTGCCAGCAGCTTAGTCGGGACAGGGAATCAGCCCCAGCATTTT | CASSLVGTGNQPQHF
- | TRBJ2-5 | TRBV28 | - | TGTGCCAGCCGAGACTACATCCACTGGGAGACCCAGTACTTC | CASRDYIHWETQYF
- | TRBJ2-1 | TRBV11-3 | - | TGTGCCAGCAGCCCCCGGACAATCTCCTACAATGAGCAGTTCTTC | CASSPRTISYNEQFF
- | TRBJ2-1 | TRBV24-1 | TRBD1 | TGTGCCACCAGTGATTCGGACAGGGGGCTGAGCGATGAGCAGTTCTTC | CATSDSDRGLSDEQFF
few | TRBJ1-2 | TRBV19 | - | TGTGCCAGTAGTAAAGCTCAACAGGAGTCCTATGGCTACACCTTC | CASSKAQQESYGYTF
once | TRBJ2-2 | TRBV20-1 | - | TGCAGTGCTACCGACTACAACACCGGGGAGCTGTTTTTT | CSATDYNTGELFF
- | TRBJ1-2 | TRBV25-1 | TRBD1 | TGTGCCAGCAGTGGCACAGGGGGTTACTATGGCTACACCTTC | CASSGTGGYYGYTF
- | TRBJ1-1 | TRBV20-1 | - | TGCAGTGCTAGAGACCCTTGGGGGAACACTGAAGCTTTCTTT | CSARDPWGNTEAFF
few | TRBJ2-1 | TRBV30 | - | TGTGCCTGGAGTATAGCGAACACCTACAATGAGCAGTTCTTC | CAWSIANTYNEQFF
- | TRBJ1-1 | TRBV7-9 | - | TGTGCCAGCAGCCTCGGACATTCCGAAGCTTTCTTT | CASSLGHSEAFF
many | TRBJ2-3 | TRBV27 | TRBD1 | TGTGCCAGCAGAACGGACAGGGTCACAGATACGCAGTATTTT | CASRTDRVTDTQYF
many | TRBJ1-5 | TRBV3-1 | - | TGTGCCAGCAGCCTCACAACAGGGCCAAGGGTGCCCCAGCATTTT | CASSLTTGPRVPQHF
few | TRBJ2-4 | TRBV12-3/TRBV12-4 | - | TGTGCCAGCAGTTTTCGGTCTCACATTCAGTACTTC | CASSFRSHIQYF
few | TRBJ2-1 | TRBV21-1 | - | TGTGCCAGCAGCAGCAAAGGGGCGGGAGGAAGCTACAATGAGCAGTTCTTC | CASSSKGAGGSYNEQFF
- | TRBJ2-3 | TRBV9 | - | TGTGCCAGCAGCGTGATAGACCTGGATACGCAGTATTTT | CASSVIDLDTQYF
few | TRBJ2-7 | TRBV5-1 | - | TGCGCCAGCAGCTTGTTGGCCGACTACTCTGAGCAGTACTTC | CASSLLADYSEQYF
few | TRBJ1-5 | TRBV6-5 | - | TGTGCCAGCAGTAACAGGTATAGCAATCAGCCCCAGCATTTT | CASSNRYSNQPQHF
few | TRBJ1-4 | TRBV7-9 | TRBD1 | TGTGCCAGCAGCTCCACAGGGGGTACTAGTGAAAAACTGTTTTTT | CASSSTGGTSEKLFF